The 22 T cell receptor beta chains listed next were all sequenced from one sample in a study of radiotherapy plus CTLA-4 blockade in lung cancer. Data came from immunoSEQ multiplex PCR; TCRdb stores just in-frame clones and leaves some out. The sample contains tens of thousands of clones, around 87% of which appear only once. This specimen consisted of peripheral blood, obtained from a patient treated with radiotherapy plus ipilimumab. These receptors originate from a human donor with non-small cell lung cancer that progressed on radiotherapy plus ipilimumab.

Turning to this clone: Other DNA sequences in the sample encode the same CDR3. This rearrangement joins TRBV5-1 to TRBJ2-3; D not resolved. V gave up 0 bases and J gave up 1 base, with 6 bases separating them. Germline values: CDR1 SGHRS, CDR2 YFSETQ. The CDR3 covers 14 residues. The CDR3 sequence is CASSLGGRTDTQYF. CDR3 in DNA: TGCGCCAGCAGCTTGGGGGGTCGCACAGATACGCAGTATTTT.

The genes are TRBV2 and TRBJ2-6; D is unresolved. The CDR3 sequence is 12 residues long. CDR1 is SNHLY and CDR2 is FYNNEI in the germline V gene. V lost 6 bases to trimming and J lost 1 base, with 1 base between them. In nucleotides, the CDR3 is TGTGCCAGCAGATCTGGGGCCAACGTCCTGACTTTC. The encoded protein is CASRSGANVLTF.

This clone came up a few times. The gene calls are TRBV6-1 and TRBJ1-5; no firm D call. The germline V and J ends were trimmed by 5 bases and 6 bases, with 17 bases remaining between them. This CDR3 is built from 15 residues. The germline gives CDR1 MNHNS, CDR2 SASEGT. The CDR3 sequence is CASSQSYFLGQPQHF. The CDR3 coding sequence is TGTGCCAGCAGTCAAAGTTATTTCTTGGGTCAGCCCCAGCATTTT.

The V call is TRBV7-3, the J call TRBJ1-1; unclear D gene. V lost 5 bases, J lost 2 bases, and 9 bases lay in between. Germline V gene sequence: CDR1 SGHTA, CDR2 FQGTGA. This CDR3 has 13 amino acids. The CDR3 sequence: CASSLQANTEAFF. The CDR3 coding sequence is TGTGCCAGCAGCCTCCAGGCAAACACTGAAGCTTTCTTT.

The rearrangement joins TRBV11-1 to TRBJ1-6; D is uncertain. The V gene's germline CDR1 is SGHAT and CDR2 FQDESV (reference sequence). This CDR3 is 13 amino acids long. Trimming left V 1 base short and J 9 bases short, with 7 bases between. DNA for the CDR3: TGTGCCAGCAGCTTAGATAGCGGTTCACCCCTCCACTTT. This translates into CASSLDSGSPLHF.

The CDR3 loop reads CASMWYSNQPQHF. The CDR3 bases are TGTGCCAGCATGTGGTATAGCAATCAGCCCCAGCATTTT. The V call is TRBV28, the J call TRBJ1-5; D ambiguous. Germline assignment: CDR1 MDHEN and CDR2 SYDVKM. The CDR3 is made up of 13 amino acids. Trimming removed 7 bases from V and 0 bases from J, with 7 bases in between.

J is TRBJ1-5 and V is TRBV7-2; D not resolved. The germline CDR1 and CDR2 sequences are SGHTA and FQGNSA. The CDR3 covers 13 residues. Trimming took off 8 bases at V and 10 bases at J, with 18 bases between the two ends. CDR3 nucleotide sequence: TGTGCCAGCCACACAAGCGGGCCGGCCCCCCAGCATTTT. Amino acid sequence: CASHTSGPAPQHF.

This chain uses TRBV7-6 with TRBJ2-7; TRBD1 matches at 10 bases. The trim removed 1 base at V and 5 bases at J, leaving 5 bases unmatched. CDR3 size: 15 residues. Looked up from germline, CDR1 is SGHVS and CDR2 is FNYEAQ. The CDR3 loop reads CASSLVAGTGDEQYF. The CDR3 DNA follows: TGTGCCAGCAGCTTAGTTGCTGGGACAGGGGACGAGCAGTACTTC.

The rearrangement joins TRBV4-2 to TRBJ1-4, with TRBD1 as a possible D gene (5 bases). CDR1 and CDR2 (germline): LGHNA, YNFKEQ. The length of the CDR3 is 12 residues. Trimming cost V 4 bases and J 8 bases, with 8 bases left between them. DNA for the CDR3: TGTGCCAGCAGCCCGGACACAGAAAAACTGTTTTTT. It specifies CASSPDTEKLFF.

CDR3 loop: CASSSGAETQYF. DNA for the CDR3: TGTGCCAGCAGCTCCGGGGCCGAGACCCAGTACTTC. The chain carries TRBV11-1 and TRBJ2-5; D might be TRBD1 or TRBD2, each matching 5 bases. With 4 bases removed from V and 5 bases from J, the gap between germline ends came to 8 bases. CDR3 length: 12 residues. Germline V gene data show CDR1 as SGHAT and CDR2 as FQDESV (reference sequence).

The genes are TRBV2 and TRBJ2-1; D ambiguous. V lost 6 bases, J lost 1 base, and 1 base lay in between. Germline loops: CDR1 SNHLY, CDR2 FYNNEI. The CDR3 extends over 11 amino acids. The CDR3 protein is CASRSYNEQFF. Here the CDR3 DNA reads TGTGCCAGCAGATCCTACAATGAGCAGTTCTTC.

V usage is TRBV6-5 and J usage is TRBJ2-3, with D maybe TRBD1 (5 bases). The germline V and J ends were trimmed by 0 bases and 3 bases, with 7 bases remaining between them. This CDR3 spans 14 amino acids. Germline V gives CDR1 MNHEY, CDR2 SVGAGI. The CDR3 sequence: CASSYSTVTDTQYF. The CDR3 DNA is TGTGCCAGCAGTTACTCGACAGTTACAGATACGCAGTATTTT.

The CDR3 sequence is CASSLKRGGEQYF. CDR3 nucleotides: TGTGCCAGCAGTTTAAAGCGGGGGGGCGAGCAGTACTTC. The chain carries TRBV27 and TRBJ2-7, with 10 bases identical to TRBD2. CDR1 is MNHEY and CDR2 is SMNVEV in the germline V gene (reference sequence). This CDR3 spans 13 amino acids. The J segment lost 6 bases and the V segment lost 2 bases, leaving 1 base of the junction unmatched.

CDR3 residues: CAWERAGGYNEQFF. The CDR3 region has the DNA TGTGCCTGGGAAAGGGCGGGGGGGTACAATGAGCAGTTCTTC. V is TRBV30 and J is TRBJ2-1, with TRBD2 matching 9 bases. Germline CDR1 GTSNPN, CDR2 SVGIG (reference sequence). V lost 5 bases, J lost 4 bases, and 6 bases stayed unmatched. This CDR3 contains 14 residues.

CDR3 loop: CASSYSRTGGTDTQYF. CDR3 nucleotides: TGTGCCAGCAGTTACTCGAGGACAGGGGGCACAGATACGCAGTATTTT. The chain is built from TRBV6-5 and TRBJ2-3; 9 nucleotides align to TRBD1. Per the germline V gene, CDR1 is MNHEY and CDR2 is SVGAGI. CDR3 length: 16 residues. The trim removed 0 bases at V and 1 base at J, leaving 2 bases unmatched.

The count of this clone is one. The rearrangement links TRBV5-6 to TRBJ1-5; D is unclear. In germline, CDR1 is SGHDT, CDR2 YYEEEE. CDR3 length equals 15 residues. Trimming pared 1 base from V and 4 bases from J, leaving 12 bases between. CDR3 in DNA: TGTGCCAGCAGCTTGAACCTCCTAGCAAATCAGCCCCAGCATTTT. Protein: CASSLNLLANQPQHF.

This clone ranks as medium-sized. The junction does not match germline at one end; this may be a read error. V gene TRBV28 combines with J gene TRBJ2-7; 7 bases are a match to TRBD2. CDR1 and CDR2 (germline): MDHEN, SYDVKM. The CDR3 extends over 12 amino acids. CDR3 region: CASSRLAYGQYF. As DNA, the CDR3 is TGTGCCAGCAGCAGACTAGCCTACGGGCAGTACTTC.

The rearrangement joins TRBV14 to TRBJ2-5, with TRBD2 matching over 7 bases. V dropped 3 bases and J dropped 5; count of bases not matched to a gene: 6. The germline V gene encodes CDR1 SGHDN and CDR2 FVKESK. This CDR3 is built from 14 residues. CDR3 residues: CASSHPGRVETQYF. CDR3 DNA: TGTGCCAGCAGCCACCCTGGGAGGGTTGAGACCCAGTACTTC.

The chain uses TRBV27 and TRBJ2-1; 8 bases are shared with TRBD2. Trimming at V came to 2 bases and at J to 4 bases, leaving 7 bases not matched to a gene. The germline CDR1 and CDR2 sequences are MNHEY and SMNVEV (reference sequence). The CDR3 contains 16 residues. The CDR3 DNA sequence: TGTGCCAGCAGTTTACCCTCGGGACTAGGATACAATGAGCAGTTCTTC. This translates into CASSLPSGLGYNEQFF.

The V call is TRBV27, the J call TRBJ2-5; no clear D gene. The CDR3 loop spans 12 amino acids. Trimming removed 1 base from V and 2 bases from J, with 2 bases in between. Germline V gene data show CDR1 as MNHEY and CDR2 as SMNVEV (reference sequence). The CDR3 region is CASSLFQETQYF. CDR3 nucleotide sequence: TGTGCCAGCAGTTTATTTCAAGAGACCCAGTACTTC.

This rearrangement joins TRBV28 to TRBJ1-5; the D gene is possibly TRBD1 (6 bases). Between the trimmed V and J ends, which lost 11 bases and 4 bases, there was a span of 21 bases. The germline V gene encodes CDR1 MDHEN and CDR2 SYDVKM. The CDR3 length is 15 residues. The CDR3 here is CASLPGGTSNQPQHF. The CDR3, as DNA: TGTGCCTCTCTCCCCGGCGGGACAAGTAATCAGCCCCAGCATTTT.

This sequence joins TRBV7-8 and TRBJ1-3; 10 bases align to TRBD1. The CDR3 length is 15 residues. The germline V gene has CDR1 SGHVS and CDR2 FQNEAQ. V gave up 1 base and J gave up 4 bases; unmatched junction bases: 1. CDR3 loop: CASSLGGQGGNTIYF. Written as DNA, the CDR3 is TGTGCCAGCAGCTTAGGGGGACAGGGGGGAAACACCATATATTTT.